This T cell receptor (beta chain) was recovered during a study of blood T cell repertoires in COVID-19. TCRdb's table, derived via immunoSEQ multiplex PCR, lists solely in-frame clones and lacks some. The table records over 45,000 clones, roughly 89% of them present only once. This clonotype originated in a woman aged 55-75 years with COVID-19, enrolled during active disease. The specimen was peripheral blood.

The DNA for the CDR3 is TGTGCCAGTAGTTCCCTGACAGGGTTCGGTGAGCAGTTCTTC. Translation gives CASSSLTGFGEQFF. The genes are TRBV19 and TRBJ2-1; 7 nucleotides match TRBD1. The germline CDR1 and CDR2 sequences are LNHDA and SQIVND (reference sequence). The V and J ends lost 5 bases and 9 bases, in that order; junction bases with no gene match: 10. The CDR3 spans 14 residues.